The clone carrying this T cell receptor (beta chain) was seen once. Its antigen is currently unknown. Use of 60 Vbeta and 13 Jbeta primers characterized the PCR. The protocol was immunoSEQ multiplex PCR, while the TCRdb copy is restricted to in-frame clones and leaves out a portion. The sample carries 160,000 or so clones, around 77% recorded once. The source of the sample is a study of cytomegalovirus exposure and HLA in healthy donors. CDR1 is DFQATT, CDR2 SNEGSKA, per germline (reference sequence). The CDR3 runs 10 residues. V was cut by 6 bases and J by 10 bases, with 12 bases left in between. Study findings and constraints: Earlier analysis yielded a pattern in which most TCR beta V segments were productive about 90% or about 30% of the time.

The receptor's source is a man aged 35 to 55 in good health and CMV-seronegative. Material: PBMCs. The V gene is TRBV20-1, the J gene TRBJ1-1; TRBD1 might be the D (6 bases). The CDR3 DNA reads TGCAGTGCCGTACAGGGTGCAGCTTTCTTT. Translated: CSAVQGAAFF.